The 9 T cell receptor beta chains given below trace back to one sample, sequenced in a study of T cell responses to AZD1222 COVID-19 vaccine. Clones were sequenced by immunoSEQ multiplex PCR, and TCRdb holds only the in-frame ones, with some missing. The sample has 150,000 or so clones; about 92% are singletons. The specimen was peripheral blood, collected on day 0 of AZD1222 vaccination. The receptors stem from an adult in good health.

This chain joins TRBV30 and TRBJ2-7, with 10 bases identical to TRBD1. The J segment lost 6 bases and the V segment lost 3 bases, leaving 5 bases of the junction unmatched. CDR3 size: 13 residues. Looked up from germline, CDR1 is GTSNPN and CDR2 is SVGIG (reference sequence). The DNA of the CDR3 is TGTGCCTGGAGCGGACAGGGGGGTGCCGAGCAGTACTTC. It is translated as CAWSGQGGAEQYF.

The chain uses TRBV18 and TRBJ1-3; no definite D call. Germline lookup yields CDR1 KGHSH and CDR2 LQKENI. The CDR3 consists of 17 residues. With 3 bases removed from V and 0 bases from J, the gap between germline ends came to 15 bases. The chain's CDR3 is CASSPTTASGSGNTIYF. Here the CDR3 DNA reads TGTGCCAGCTCACCGACTACTGCTTCGGGCTCTGGAAACACCATATATTTT. Together with reference TRBV18 and TRBJ1-3, the CDR3 gives the full variable domain: NAGVMQNPRHLVRRRGQEARLRCSPMKGHSHVYWYRQLPEEGLKFMVYLQKENIIDESGMPKERFSAEFPKEGPSILRIQQVVRGDSAAYFCASSPTTASGSGNTIYFGEGSWLTVV.

This clone was counted a single time. The CDR3 sequence: CASSLGPGQRDTQYF. DNA for the CDR3: TGTGCCAGCAGCTTGGGCCCGGGACAGAGAGATACGCAGTATTTT. This chain uses TRBV5-5 with TRBJ2-3; TRBD1 aligns across 7 bases. Germline-derived CDR1 and CDR2 are SGHKS and YYEKEE (reference sequence). The CDR3 runs to 15 residues. Trimming cost V 0 bases and J 5 bases; bases outside gene matches: 6.

The chain joins TRBV5-1 to TRBJ2-6; D might be TRBD1 (5 bases). Trimming stripped 1 base from V and 14 bases from J, with 19 bases between. Germline V gene lookup returns CDR1 SGHRS and CDR2 YFSETQ. The CDR3 length is 15 residues. CDR3 sequence (DNA): TGCGCCAGCAGCTTGAGCCCGGACAAAATGGGATTCCTGACTTTC. This translates into CASSLSPDKMGFLTF.

The count of this clone is one. The rearrangement uses TRBV7-8 and TRBJ2-5; D is possibly TRBD2 (6 bases). This CDR3 is built from 16 residues. The germline V gene encodes CDR1 SGHVS and CDR2 FQNEAQ. V lost 0 bases to trimming and J lost 0 bases, with 11 bases between them. This CDR3 is CASSLARRGYQETQYF. The CDR3 DNA is TGTGCCAGCAGCTTAGCACGCCGGGGGTACCAAGAGACCCAGTACTTC.

This clone was counted only a few times. The chain couples TRBV25-1 to TRBJ2-5; TRBD1 is a possible D gene (6 bases). The germline V gene has CDR1 MGHDK and CDR2 SYGVNS. V lost 6 bases to trimming and J lost 5 bases, with 13 bases between them. The CDR3 is 13 amino acids. The DNA of the CDR3 is TGTGCCAGCAGCCAGGGGTCGGGGGAGACCCAGTACTTC. Protein: CASSQGSGETQYF. The full variable domain, completed using reference TRBV25-1 and TRBJ2-5, is EADIYQTPRYLVIGTGKKITLECSQTMGHDKMYWYQQDPGMELHLIHYSYGVNSTEKGDLSSESTVSRIRTEHFPLTLESARPSHTSQYLCASSQGSGETQYFGPGTRLLVL.

The chain carries TRBV4-1 and TRBJ1-6; D ambiguous. The germline V gene encodes CDR1 MGHRA and CDR2 YSYEKL. Trimming took 0 bases from V and 8 from J, leaving 17 bases between them. CDR3 size: 17 residues. CDR3 amino acids: CASSQEGKRGGYSPLHF. The CDR3 region has the DNA TGCGCCAGCAGCCAAGAAGGGAAGCGGGGTGGTTATTCACCCCTCCACTTT.

The chain carries TRBV5-1 and TRBJ1-3; D ambiguous. This CDR3 is built from 15 residues. Germline V gives CDR1 SGHRS, CDR2 YFSETQ. Trimming took 1 base from V and 0 from J, leaving 8 bases between them. The CDR3 region is CASSLNLNSGNTIYF. The CDR3 nucleotides are TGCGCCAGCAGCTTGAACCTCAACTCTGGAAACACCATATATTTT.

The rearrangement uses TRBV9 and TRBJ2-1; the D is unclear. Germline CDR1 and CDR2: SGDLS and YYNGEE. The CDR3 is 12 residues long. Trimming shortened V by 3 bases and J by 9 bases, and 10 bases separated the two germline ends. The CDR3 coding sequence is TGTGCCAGCAGCGGATTCTGGGGTGAGCAGTTCTTC. This gives the protein CASSGFWGEQFF.